This T cell receptor beta chain emerged from a study of T cells expressing NK-cell markers. Study-level information: Sorted CD3+CD56+NKG2C+, CD3+CD56+NKG2C- and CD3+CD56-NKG2C+ T-cell subsets were beta-chain profiled. One of eight sequenced donors was HCMV-seronegative; the other seven were seropositive. Study-wide points: Among four donors, these clonotypes also ranked first in the CD3+CD56-NKG2C+ fraction.

This CDR3 comprises 18 residues. CDR1 is MNHNS, CDR2 SASEGT, per germline. About this clonotype itself: The antigen remains unidentified.

Following a re-call of the 5' RACE reads, TCRdb has one entry per CDR3 protein and lacks DNA. This sample contains under 200,000 distinct CDR3 sequences. This chain joins TRBV6-1 and TRBJ1-4; TCRdb selects TRBD1, and the lack of DNA leaves this call unchecked. Specimen: blood T cells: a sorted CD56 or NKG2C T cell subset, CD4+ or CD8+ T cells, or bulk PBMC T cells (not recorded which). This receptor was taken from a woman between 18 and 70 years old in good health. The CDR3: CASSEAFRGYPLNEKLFF.